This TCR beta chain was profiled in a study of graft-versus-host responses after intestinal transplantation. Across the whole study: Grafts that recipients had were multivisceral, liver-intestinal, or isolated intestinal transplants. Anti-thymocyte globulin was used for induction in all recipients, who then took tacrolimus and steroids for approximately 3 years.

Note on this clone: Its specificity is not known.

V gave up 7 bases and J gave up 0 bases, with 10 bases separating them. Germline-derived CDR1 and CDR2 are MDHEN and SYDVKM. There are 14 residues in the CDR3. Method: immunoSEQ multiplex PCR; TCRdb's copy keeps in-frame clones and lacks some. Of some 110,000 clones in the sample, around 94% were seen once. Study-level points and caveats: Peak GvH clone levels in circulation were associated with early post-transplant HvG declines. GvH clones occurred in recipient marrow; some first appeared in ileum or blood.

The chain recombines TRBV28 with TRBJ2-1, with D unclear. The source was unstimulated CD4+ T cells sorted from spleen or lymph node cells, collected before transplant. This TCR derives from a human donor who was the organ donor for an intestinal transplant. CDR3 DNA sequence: TGTGCCAGCATGATACAGAGCTCCTACAATGAGCAGTTCTTC. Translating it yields CASMIQSSYNEQFF. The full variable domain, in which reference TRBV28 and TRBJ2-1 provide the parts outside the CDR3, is DVKVTQSSRYLVKRTGEKVFLECVQDMDHENMFWYRQDPGLGLRLIYFSYDVKMKEKGDIPEGYSVSREKKERFSLILESASTNQTSMYLCASMIQSSYNEQFFGPGTRLTVL.